Described below is a single T cell receptor beta chain sequence and its context. Its cognate antigen is unknown. This CDR3 has 15 amino acids. J was trimmed by 7 bases and V by 5 bases; bases with no gene match: 9. The germline CDR1 and CDR2 sequences are MGHRA and YSYEKL. This entry is derived from a study of OX40 agonist ivuxolimab in advanced cancers. Whole-study findings and limits: CD4+ and CD8+ blood T cells expanded clonally by week 6 at 0.1 to 3.0 mg/kg.

TCRdb's copy holds only in-frame clones and misses some; the assay was immunoSEQ multiplex PCR. The sample yields under 65,000 clones, around 85% seen once. The source material was CD4+ or CD8+ T cells sorted from blood, sampled in a trial of the OX40 agonist ivuxolimab. This receptor was obtained from an adult with an advanced solid tumor such as melanoma, head and neck, liver or kidney cancer. The V gene is TRBV4-1, the J gene TRBJ2-1; TRBD2 matches 9 bases. The CDR3 bases are TGCGCCAGCAGCTTACGACTAGCGGACGGAAATGAGCAGTTCTTC. It translates to CASSLRLADGNEQFF.